A selection of T cell receptor beta chains follows, all from one sample in a study of OX40 agonist ivuxolimab in advanced cancers. Measured with immunoSEQ multiplex PCR; TCRdb has only the in-frame clones, and not every one. This sample has tens of thousands of clones, with over 70% found just once. Material: CD4+ or CD8+ T cells sorted from blood, obtained in a trial of the OX40 agonist ivuxolimab. Receptor source: an adult with an advanced solid tumor such as melanoma, head and neck, liver or kidney cancer. The CDR3 runs from the conserved cysteine through the conserved F or W. A D gene is named only where the DNA matches it firmly. The listing skips clone size in some rows; elsewhere it reads once, few, many or a size class.

abundance: -
d_gene: -
j_gene: TRBJ2-7
v_gene: TRBV27
CDR3aa: CASSLILGPRPEQYF
CDR3nt: TGTGCCAGCAGTTTAATATTGGGCCCGAGACCCGAGCAGTACTTC

abundance: once
d_gene: -
j_gene: TRBJ2-7
v_gene: TRBV6-1
CDR3aa: CASSEFHEQYF
CDR3nt: TGTGCCAGCAGTGAATTTCACGAGCAGTACTTC

abundance: -
d_gene: TRBD1
j_gene: TRBJ1-1
v_gene: TRBV29-1
CDR3aa: CSVATGGVNTEAFF
CDR3nt: TGCAGCGTTGCGACAGGGGGAGTGAACACTGAAGCTTTCTTT

abundance: -
d_gene: -
j_gene: TRBJ2-2
v_gene: TRBV11-2
CDR3aa: CASSLAGAGTGELFF
CDR3nt: TGTGCCAGCAGCTTAGCCGGGGCGGGCACCGGGGAGCTGTTTTTT

abundance: -
d_gene: TRBD2
j_gene: TRBJ2-3
v_gene: TRBV2
CDR3aa: CASRAPTSGRTYGADTQYF
CDR3nt: TGTGCCAGCAGAGCTCCAACTAGCGGGAGGACGTATGGAGCAGATACGCAGTATTTT

abundance: -
d_gene: -
j_gene: TRBJ2-1
v_gene: TRBV18
CDR3aa: CASSPHPPNRENNEQFF
CDR3nt: TGTGCCAGCTCACCCCACCCCCCCAACAGGGAGAACAATGAGCAGTTCTTC

abundance: -
d_gene: TRBD1
j_gene: TRBJ1-6
v_gene: TRBV11-2
CDR3aa: CASRSDRGPSPLHF
CDR3nt: TGTGCCAGCAGGTCGGACAGGGGGCCCTCACCCCTCCACTTT

abundance: -
d_gene: -
j_gene: TRBJ2-3
v_gene: TRBV4-1
CDR3aa: CASSQTSAQGSTDTQYF
CDR3nt: TGCGCCAGCAGCCAAACTAGTGCCCAGGGTTCCACAGATACGCAGTATTTT

abundance: -
d_gene: -
j_gene: TRBJ1-1
v_gene: TRBV19
CDR3aa: CASTLEGARRNTEAFF
CDR3nt: TGTGCCAGTACCCTGGAAGGGGCTCGGAGGAACACTGAAGCTTTCTTT

abundance: -
d_gene: TRBD2
j_gene: TRBJ2-3
v_gene: TRBV4-2
CDR3aa: CASSRSIGTSGSPADTQYF
CDR3nt: TGTGCCAGCAGCCGATCGATTGGGACTAGCGGGAGTCCCGCAGATACGCAGTATTTT

abundance: -
d_gene: TRBD2
j_gene: TRBJ2-5
v_gene: TRBV5-1
CDR3aa: CASSFGAGGQETQYF
CDR3nt: TGCGCCAGCAGCTTCGGGGCGGGGGGGCAAGAGACCCAGTACTTC

abundance: -
d_gene: -
j_gene: TRBJ1-5
v_gene: TRBV7-8
CDR3aa: CASSHRRGNQPQHF
CDR3nt: TGTGCCAGCAGCCACAGGAGGGGCAATCAGCCCCAGCATTTT

abundance: -
d_gene: TRBD2
j_gene: TRBJ2-3
v_gene: TRBV27
CDR3aa: CASRLAGHTDTQYF
CDR3nt: TGTGCCAGCAGGCTAGCGGGACACACAGATACGCAGTATTTT

abundance: -
d_gene: -
j_gene: TRBJ2-7
v_gene: TRBV11-2
CDR3aa: CASSLIPSYEQYF
CDR3nt: TGTGCCAGCAGCTTAATACCCTCCTACGAGCAGTACTTC

abundance: -
d_gene: TRBD1
j_gene: TRBJ1-6
v_gene: TRBV4-3
CDR3aa: CASSQDVGDRASPLHF
CDR3nt: TGCGCCAGCAGCCAAGATGTAGGGGACAGGGCTTCACCCCTCCACTTT

abundance: few
d_gene: TRBD1
j_gene: TRBJ1-3
v_gene: TRBV7-2
CDR3aa: CASSLDRGTGNTIYF
CDR3nt: TGTGCCAGCAGCTTAGACAGGGGGACTGGAAACACCATATATTTT

abundance: -
d_gene: -
j_gene: TRBJ1-3
v_gene: TRBV11-2
CDR3aa: CASSLAQAGNTIYF
CDR3nt: TGTGCCAGCAGCTTAGCGCAAGCTGGAAACACCATATATTTT

abundance: -
d_gene: -
j_gene: TRBJ1-2
v_gene: TRBV6-1
CDR3aa: CASSASRGYPYGYTF
CDR3nt: TGTGCCAGCAGTGCTTCTCGCGGGTACCCCTATGGCTACACCTTC

abundance: -
d_gene: -
j_gene: TRBJ1-2
v_gene: TRBV5-4
CDR3aa: CASSSDRSYGYTF
CDR3nt: TGTGCCAGCAGCTCGGACAGATCCTATGGCTACACCTTC

abundance: -
d_gene: -
j_gene: TRBJ2-5
v_gene: TRBV18
CDR3aa: CATLRGNGETQYF
CDR3nt: TGTGCCACCCTAAGGGGGAATGGAGAGACCCAGTACTTC

abundance: -
d_gene: -
j_gene: TRBJ2-3
v_gene: TRBV10-1
CDR3aa: CASNGGLTDTQYF
CDR3nt: TGCGCCAGCAATGGGGGCCTGACAGATACGCAGTATTTT

abundance: -
d_gene: -
j_gene: TRBJ2-1
v_gene: TRBV7-8
CDR3aa: CASSPHREASYNEQFF
CDR3nt: TGTGCCAGCAGCCCCCACAGGGAAGCCTCCTACAATGAGCAGTTCTTC

abundance: -
d_gene: -
j_gene: TRBJ2-2
v_gene: TRBV30
CDR3aa: CASGFGWLRGTTGELFF
CDR3nt: TGTGCCTCCGGGTTCGGTTGGTTAAGGGGGACCACCGGGGAGCTGTTTTTT

abundance: once
d_gene: TRBD2
j_gene: TRBJ2-1
v_gene: TRBV19
CDR3aa: CATSRRGIGNEQFF
CDR3nt: TGTGCCACTTCGCGGCGGGGGATTGGGAATGAGCAGTTCTTC

abundance: -
d_gene: TRBD2
j_gene: TRBJ2-3
v_gene: TRBV5-8
CDR3aa: CASSRGRGGTTTDTQYF
CDR3nt: TGTGCCAGCAGCCGAGGCCGGGGGGGGACAACCACAGATACGCAGTATTTT

abundance: -
d_gene: -
j_gene: TRBJ1-4
v_gene: TRBV10-1
CDR3aa: CASSDHSGIQLGEKLFF
CDR3nt: TGCGCCAGCAGTGATCACAGTGGGATCCAGTTGGGCGAAAAACTGTTTTTT

abundance: -
d_gene: -
j_gene: TRBJ2-3
v_gene: TRBV19
CDR3aa: CASSDRGRASTDTQYF
CDR3nt: TGTGCCAGTAGTGATAGAGGCAGGGCTAGCACAGATACGCAGTATTTT

abundance: -
d_gene: -
j_gene: TRBJ1-4
v_gene: TRBV15
CDR3aa: CATSRDRFSELFF
CDR3nt: TGTGCCACCAGCAGAGATAGGTTCAGCGAACTGTTTTTT

abundance: -
d_gene: -
j_gene: TRBJ1-6
v_gene: TRBV9
CDR3aa: CASSVELGFNSPLHF
CDR3nt: TGTGCCAGCAGCGTAGAGCTGGGTTTTAATTCACCCCTCCACTTT

abundance: -
d_gene: -
j_gene: TRBJ2-7
v_gene: TRBV10-3
CDR3aa: CAISESGRLYEQYF
CDR3nt: TGTGCCATCAGTGAGTCTGGTAGGTTATACGAGCAGTACTTC

abundance: -
d_gene: TRBD2
j_gene: TRBJ2-2
v_gene: TRBV10-3
CDR3aa: CAISESGGALNTGELFF
CDR3nt: TGTGCCATCAGTGAGTCGGGAGGGGCCCTAAACACCGGGGAGCTGTTTTTT

abundance: once
d_gene: -
j_gene: TRBJ1-1
v_gene: TRBV7-9
CDR3aa: CASSLQGTMAFF
CDR3nt: TGTGCCAGCAGCCTCCAGGGGACGATGGCTTTCTTT

abundance: -
d_gene: TRBD2
j_gene: TRBJ2-5
v_gene: TRBV28
CDR3aa: CASTPSGKGTQYF
CDR3nt: TGTGCCAGCACGCCCAGCGGGAAAGGGACCCAGTACTTC

abundance: -
d_gene: -
j_gene: TRBJ2-2
v_gene: TRBV6-6
CDR3aa: CASRVGGGNTGELFF
CDR3nt: TGTGCCAGCAGGGTAGGGGGTGGAAACACCGGGGAGCTGTTTTTT

abundance: -
d_gene: -
j_gene: TRBJ1-1
v_gene: TRBV29-1
CDR3aa: CSVGAGLNTEAFF
CDR3nt: TGCAGCGTTGGGGCAGGGCTGAACACTGAAGCTTTCTTT

abundance: -
d_gene: TRBD1
j_gene: TRBJ1-1
v_gene: TRBV28
CDR3aa: CASSLTGRLEAFF
CDR3nt: TGTGCCAGCAGTTTGACAGGGCGCCTTGAAGCTTTCTTT

abundance: few
d_gene: -
j_gene: TRBJ2-1
v_gene: TRBV11-2
CDR3aa: CASSFSERGGLYAEQFF
CDR3nt: TGTGCCAGCAGCTTTAGTGAGAGGGGGGGCCTATACGCTGAGCAGTTCTTC

abundance: -
d_gene: TRBD1
j_gene: TRBJ1-2
v_gene: TRBV6-5
CDR3aa: CASSYGGGAEGYTF
CDR3nt: TGTGCCAGCAGTTACGGAGGGGGCGCGGAAGGCTACACCTTC

abundance: -
d_gene: TRBD1
j_gene: TRBJ2-3
v_gene: TRBV18
CDR3aa: CASSPTGQGSTDTQYF
CDR3nt: TGTGCCAGCTCACCGACCGGACAGGGTTCCACAGATACGCAGTATTTT

abundance: once
d_gene: -
j_gene: TRBJ1-2
v_gene: TRBV30
CDR3aa: CAWSVQGYGYTF
CDR3nt: TGTGCCTGGAGTGTCCAGGGTTATGGCTACACCTTC

abundance: -
d_gene: TRBD1
j_gene: TRBJ1-2
v_gene: TRBV29-1
CDR3aa: CSVKRQGGLNGYTF
CDR3nt: TGCAGCGTTAAAAGACAGGGGGGTTTGAATGGCTACACCTTC

abundance: -
d_gene: TRBD2
j_gene: TRBJ2-2
v_gene: TRBV5-1
CDR3aa: CASSGGSGYEELFF
CDR3nt: TGCGCCAGCAGCGGCGGGAGCGGGTACGAGGAGCTGTTTTTT

abundance: -
d_gene: -
j_gene: TRBJ1-5
v_gene: TRBV9
CDR3aa: CASSQDRGYQPQHF
CDR3nt: TGTGCCAGCAGTCAGGACCGCGGATATCAGCCCCAGCATTTT

abundance: -
d_gene: -
j_gene: TRBJ2-2
v_gene: TRBV7-9
CDR3aa: CASSLTRPAANTGELFF
CDR3nt: TGTGCCAGCAGCTTAACTAGGCCTGCAGCGAACACCGGGGAGCTGTTTTTT

abundance: -
d_gene: -
j_gene: TRBJ1-3
v_gene: TRBV6-6
CDR3aa: CASSYGGVRSGNTIYF
CDR3nt: TGTGCCAGCAGTTACGGAGGGGTCCGCTCTGGAAACACCATATATTTT

abundance: once
d_gene: TRBD2
j_gene: TRBJ2-4
v_gene: TRBV28
CDR3aa: CASSLRGTAKNIQYF
CDR3nt: TGTGCCAGCAGTTTGCGGGGGACAGCCAAAAACATTCAGTACTTC

abundance: -
d_gene: -
j_gene: TRBJ2-7
v_gene: TRBV14
CDR3aa: CASSQVNGAGGEQYF
CDR3nt: TGTGCCAGCAGCCAAGTTAATGGGGCTGGCGGCGAGCAGTACTTC

abundance: -
d_gene: TRBD2
j_gene: TRBJ2-7
v_gene: TRBV4-1
CDR3aa: CASSQEASGRSREQYF
CDR3nt: TGCGCCAGCAGCCAAGAAGCTAGCGGGAGATCGCGCGAGCAGTACTTC

abundance: -
d_gene: -
j_gene: TRBJ1-5
v_gene: TRBV6-1
CDR3aa: CASSEMGLPQHF
CDR3nt: TGTGCCAGCAGTGAAATGGGGTTGCCCCAGCATTTT

abundance: -
d_gene: -
j_gene: TRBJ2-5
v_gene: TRBV28
CDR3aa: CASNWSGGETQYF
CDR3nt: TGTGCCAGCAACTGGAGTGGGGGTGAGACCCAGTACTTC

abundance: -
d_gene: -
j_gene: TRBJ2-6
v_gene: TRBV6-5
CDR3aa: CASSPQGGGANVLTF
CDR3nt: TGTGCCAGCAGCCCCCAGGGTGGTGGGGCCAACGTCCTGACTTTC

abundance: -
d_gene: -
j_gene: TRBJ2-3
v_gene: TRBV14
CDR3aa: CASSRLDGDTQYF
CDR3nt: TGTGCCAGCAGCCGACTGGACGGTGATACGCAGTATTTT

abundance: -
d_gene: -
j_gene: TRBJ2-2
v_gene: TRBV7-2
CDR3aa: CASSSRAPKLTGELFF
CDR3nt: TGTGCCAGCAGCTCCAGGGCCCCTAAACTCACCGGGGAGCTGTTTTTT

abundance: -
d_gene: -
j_gene: TRBJ2-5
v_gene: TRBV7-2
CDR3aa: CASSPGQRQETQYF
CDR3nt: TGTGCCAGCAGCCCCGGACAGAGACAAGAGACCCAGTACTTC

abundance: few
d_gene: -
j_gene: TRBJ1-2
v_gene: TRBV19
CDR3aa: CASSISSGGVVSYGYTF
CDR3nt: TGTGCCAGTAGTATATCGTCGGGAGGGGTGGTATCCTATGGCTACACCTTC

abundance: -
d_gene: TRBD1
j_gene: TRBJ1-1
v_gene: TRBV5-1
CDR3aa: CASSSRGQGRTEAFF
CDR3nt: TGCGCCAGCAGCTCACGGGGACAGGGTCGGACTGAAGCTTTCTTT

abundance: -
d_gene: -
j_gene: TRBJ2-2
v_gene: TRBV6-5
CDR3aa: CASSYDRANTGELFF
CDR3nt: TGTGCCAGCAGTTACGATAGGGCGAACACCGGGGAGCTGTTTTTT

abundance: -
d_gene: -
j_gene: TRBJ1-1
v_gene: TRBV6-1
CDR3aa: CASSEPLQVAFF
CDR3nt: TGTGCCAGCAGTGAACCCCTGCAAGTAGCTTTCTTT